One sample yielded the 8 T cell receptor beta chains listed below, sequenced in a study of response to subunit inactivated influenza vaccine. MiXCR, run by TCRdb on the RT-PCR reads, gives a single entry per CDR3 protein. The table records roughly 570,000 distinct CDR3 sequences, 10% to 15% of them present only once. The input for sequencing was PBMCs from blood, taken 35 to 45 days after vaccination. The receptor source for this set is a man aged 45-60 years who received an inactivated influenza vaccine.

This clonotype showed up just a few times. The chain employs TRBV5-6 and TRBJ1-3; TRBD1 aligns across 8 bases. V was pared by 1 base and J by 3 bases, with 6 bases of the junction left unmatched. The CDR3 sequence is 16 residues long. Germline lookup yields CDR1 SGHDT and CDR2 YYEEEE. CDR3 bases: TGTGCCAGCAGCTTGACCCTGGACAGGGATGGAAACACCATATATTTT. This sequence encodes CASSLTLDRDGNTIYF.

In this sample, this clonotype turned up a few times. V usage is TRBV20-1 and J usage is TRBJ2-5, with 9 bases identical to TRBD2. The CDR3 spans 16 residues. The germline gives CDR1 DFQATT, CDR2 SNEGSKA (reference sequence). Trimming at V came to 3 bases and at J to 0 bases, leaving 8 bases not matched to a gene. CDR3 sequence: CSASPPSGEYQETQYF. Here the CDR3 DNA reads TGCAGTGCTAGCCCCCCTAGCGGGGAGTACCAAGAGACCCAGTACTTC.

This clonotype was recorded at least ten times. This chain links TRBV4-3 with TRBJ2-7; 11 bases fit TRBD1. CDR1 and CDR2 from the germline V gene are LGHNA and YSLEER. Germline trimming cut 4 bases from V and 5 bases from J; bases unmatched to any gene: 7. This CDR3 comprises 15 residues. CDR3 amino acids: CASSLRTGGFDEQYF. CDR3 nucleotide sequence: TGCGCCAGCAGCCTTCGGACAGGGGGCTTTGACGAGCAGTACTTC.

This clonotype was observed many times. The chain employs TRBV20-1 and TRBJ2-1; 8 bases are a match to TRBD2. The CDR3 loop spans 15 amino acids. The ends lost 5 bases at V and 0 bases at J; junction bases unmatched: 6. Germline V gene lookup returns CDR1 DFQATT and CDR2 SNEGSKA (reference sequence). The CDR3 nucleotides read TGCAGTGCTCGCAAACTAGCGGCCTCCTACAATGAGCAGTTCTTC. The encoded protein is CSARKLAASYNEQFF.

At least ten counts were recorded for this clonotype. The J gene is TRBJ2-7, the V gene TRBV10-3; D remains unclear. CDR3 length: 11 amino acids. Germline-derived CDR1 and CDR2 are ENHRY and SYGVKD. The V gene lost 8 bases and the J gene lost 0 bases, with 5 bases spanning the gap. CDR3 region: CAISPSYEQYF. The CDR3 DNA reads TGTGCCATCTCACCCTCCTACGAGCAGTACTTC.

This clonotype was found a few times. The chain couples TRBV12-3 or TRBV12-4 to TRBJ2-5, with TRBD1 identical over 8 bases. This CDR3 spans 15 amino acids. V shed 5 bases, J shed 1 base, and the junction held 6 bases outside the gene matches. Written as DNA, the CDR3 is TGTGCCAGCAGTCCCGGACAGGGTATCCAAGAGACCCAGTACTTC. Translated: CASSPGQGIQETQYF.

This clonotype was observed at least ten times. This chain connects TRBV20-1 to TRBJ1-2, with D uncertain. The CDR3 extends over 14 amino acids. CDR1 and CDR2 from the germline V gene are DFQATT and SNEGSKA (reference sequence). The germline V and J ends were trimmed by 2 bases and 1 base, with 11 bases remaining between them. The CDR3 region has the DNA TGCAGTGCTAGATACCCCCTCGTTAACTATGGCTACACCTTC. Its translation is CSARYPLVNYGYTF.

The genes are TRBV20-1 and TRBJ2-7; 8 nucleotides align to TRBD1. Per germline, CDR1 DFQATT and CDR2 SNEGSKA (reference sequence). J gave up 2 bases and V 6 bases, and 15 bases lay outside the gene matches. The length of the CDR3 is 16 residues. The CDR3 bases are TGCAGTGCCGAGGACTCCCCAGGGACAGGTACCTACGAGCAGTACTTC. It translates to CSAEDSPGTGTYEQYF.